This is a list of T cell receptor beta chains from one sample in a study of early T cells in non-severe SARS-CoV-2 infection. In TCRdb, the 5' RACE reads were re-called with MiXCR into one record per CDR3 protein. The data show approximately 66,000 distinct CDR3 sequences, under 15% seen once. Source material: whole blood. The receptor set was obtained from an adult who was a healthcare worker with PCR-confirmed SARS-CoV-2 infection or an uninfected control (not recorded which). Each CDR3 is given with its conserved first and last residue. D genes are given only for firm matches. Size values are once, few and many counts, or a class for expanded clones, and some rows have none.

cdr3_aa | cdr3_nt | v_call | cdr3_length | j_call | clone_size | d_call
CASSTAGTGRGNTIYF | TGCGCCAGCAGCACTGCCGGGACAGGGCGTGGAAACACCATATATTTT | TRBV5-1 | 16 | TRBJ1-3 | many | TRBD1
CSARVAGVHEQYF | TGCAGTGCTAGAGTTGCAGGGGTCCACGAGCAGTACTTC | TRBV20-1 | 13 | TRBJ2-7 | . | .
CASSQERGDAYEQYF | TGTGCCAGCAGCCAAGAACGGGGGGACGCCTACGAGCAGTACTTC | TRBV4-2 | 15 | TRBJ2-7 | few | TRBD2
CSARSISSYNEQFF | TGCAGTGCTAGGAGTATTAGCTCCTACAATGAGCAGTTCTTC | TRBV20-1 | 14 | TRBJ2-1 | . | .
CAISEPPGLAGSYEQYF | TGTGCCATCAGTGAGCCCCCCGGACTCGCCGGATCCTACGAGCAGTACTTC | TRBV10-3 | 17 | TRBJ2-7 | . | .
CSVEVPNEQFF | TGCAGCGTTGAGGTCCCCAATGAGCAGTTCTTC | TRBV29-1 | 11 | TRBJ2-1 | many | .
CASSPRLGDTEQYF | TGTGCCAGCAGCCCTAGACTCGGTGATACCGAGCAGTACTTC | TRBV9 | 14 | TRBJ2-7 | few | .
CASSRLVLEEQFF | TGTGCTAGCAGCCGCCTCGTCCTGGAAGAGCAGTTCTTC | TRBV7-7 | 13 | TRBJ2-1 | . | .
CSAASSARANTEAFF | TGCAGTGCGGCCTCATCGGCCAGGGCGAACACTGAAGCTTTCTTT | TRBV20-1 | 15 | TRBJ1-1 | few | .
CASSLGRGNGIAKNIQYF | TGTGCCAGCAGCTTAGGGAGAGGAAACGGGATAGCCAAAAACATTCAGTACTTC | TRBV7-9 | 18 | TRBJ2-4 | many | .
CASSSGQGYGYTF | TGTGCCAGCAGTTCGGGACAGGGGTATGGCTACACCTTC | TRBV7-2 | 13 | TRBJ1-2 | many | TRBD1
CASSKPTTSGSWNEQFF | TGTGCCAGCAGTAAGCCTACGACTAGCGGGAGCTGGAATGAGCAGTTCTTC | TRBV6-2/TRBV6-3 | 17 | TRBJ2-1 | . | TRBD2
CSARFSGVDTQYF | TGCAGTGCTAGGTTTAGCGGGGTAGATACGCAGTATTTT | TRBV20-1 | 13 | TRBJ2-3 | . | TRBD2
CASSGETQYF | TGTGCCAGCAGCGGAGAGACCCAGTACTTC | TRBV5-6 | 10 | TRBJ2-5 | . | .
CASSSRSEGTGELFF | TGTGCCAGCAGCTCCAGGTCGGAGGGTACCGGGGAGCTGTTTTTT | TRBV11-3 | 15 | TRBJ2-2 | many | .
CASSLEGQGSTDTQYF | TGCGCCAGCAGCTTGGAAGGACAGGGCAGCACAGATACGCAGTATTTT | TRBV5-1 | 16 | TRBJ2-3 | few | TRBD1
CASTRLTGDQETQYF | TGTGCCAGCACCAGACTGACAGGGGATCAAGAGACCCAGTACTTC | TRBV7-9 | 15 | TRBJ2-5 | . | TRBD1
CASSPPIGVSYEQYF | TGTGCCAGCTCACCTCCGATTGGGGTCTCCTACGAGCAGTACTTC | TRBV18 | 15 | TRBJ2-7 | many | .
CASSIVVGDEKLFF | TGTGCCAGCTCAATTGTCGTGGGGGATGAAAAACTGTTTTTT | TRBV18 | 14 | TRBJ1-4 | . | .
CASSPTGGNEKLFF | TGTGCCAGCAGCCCCACAGGGGGCAATGAAAAACTGTTTTTT | TRBV6-5 | 14 | TRBJ1-4 | many | TRBD1
CSARDYSSYNEQFF | TGCAGTGCTAGAGACTACAGCTCCTACAATGAGCAGTTCTTC | TRBV20-1 | 14 | TRBJ2-1 | many | .
CASGPSGREEGTGELFF | TGTGCTAGTGGGCCTTCGGGGAGGGAGGAGGGCACCGGGGAGCTGTTTTTT | TRBV12-5 | 17 | TRBJ2-2 | . | TRBD2
CASSLYRASNHGYTF | TGTGCCAGCAGCCTGTACAGGGCCTCTAACCATGGCTACACCTTC | TRBV7-2 | 15 | TRBJ1-2 | few | .
CASSRSRPGADTQYF | TGTGCCAGCAGTCGATCGCGCCCCGGGGCAGATACGCAGTATTTT | TRBV6-6 | 15 | TRBJ2-3 | few | .
CASTSRDTEAFF | TGTGCCAGCACCTCTCGGGACACTGAAGCTTTCTTT | TRBV21-1 | 12 | TRBJ1-1 | . | .
CASSDAGMHSYNEQFF | TGTGCCAGCAGTGATGCAGGGATGCACTCCTACAATGAGCAGTTCTTC | TRBV2 | 16 | TRBJ2-1 | many | .
CASSPGTLGTRTQYF | TGTGCCAGCAGTCCAGGGACTCTAGGTACACGGACCCAGTACTTC | TRBV6-5 | 15 | TRBJ2-5 | . | .
CASSPQTFIGTQYF | TGTGCCAGCAGCCCCCAGACTTTTATCGGGACCCAGTACTTC | TRBV3-2 | 14 | TRBJ2-5 | few | .
CAISESTGRTGELFF | TGTGCCATCAGTGAGTCAACAGGGCGGACCGGGGAGCTGTTTTTT | TRBV10-3 | 15 | TRBJ2-2 | . | .
CASSPMGLAAGELFF | TGTGCCAGCAGCCCCATGGGACTAGCTGCCGGGGAGCTGTTTTTT | TRBV7-9 | 15 | TRBJ2-2 | many | TRBD2
CASGLAGINEQFF | TGTGCCAGCGGACTAGCGGGGATTAATGAGCAGTTCTTC | TRBV25-1 | 13 | TRBJ2-1 | many | TRBD2
CASSYTGTSGVLEGTQYF | TGTGCCAGCAGCTACACCGGGACTAGCGGGGTATTGGAAGGGACCCAGTACTTC | TRBV7-2 | 18 | TRBJ2-5 | . | TRBD2
CASSPAQQSSYNSPLHF | TGTGCCAGCAGCCCAGCCCAACAGAGCTCCTATAATTCACCCCTCCACTTT | TRBV7-9 | 17 | TRBJ1-6 | medium-sized | .
CASMGQLNTEAFF | TGTGCCAGCATGGGACAGTTGAACACTGAAGCTTTCTTT | TRBV12-3/TRBV12-4 | 13 | TRBJ1-1 | . | TRBD1
CSVGDRGEIRQYF | TGCAGCGTTGGGGACAGGGGAGAAATTAGGCAGTACTTC | TRBV29-1 | 13 | TRBJ2-7 | . | TRBD1
CASSLITISGANVLTF | TGCGCCAGCAGCTTGATTACAATTTCTGGGGCCAACGTCCTGACTTTC | TRBV5-1 | 16 | TRBJ2-6 | . | .
CASSAESGTKNIQYF | TGTGCCAGCAGTGCAGAATCGGGAACCAAAAACATTCAGTACTTC | TRBV6-5 | 15 | TRBJ2-4 | . | .
CASQSAVNTEAFF | TGTGCCAGTCAGAGTGCAGTGAACACTGAAGCTTTCTTT | TRBV6-1 | 13 | TRBJ1-1 | many | .
CASSSPQSRSYNEQFF | TGCGCCAGCAGCTCACCGCAGTCTCGCTCCTACAATGAGCAGTTCTTC | TRBV5-1 | 16 | TRBJ2-1 | many | .
CATRRKENTGELFF | TGTGCCACCCGGAGGAAAGAAAACACCGGGGAGCTGTTTTTT | TRBV24-1 | 14 | TRBJ2-2 | few | .
CASSQGDRAAGELFF | TGTGCCAGCAGCCAAGGTGACAGGGCTGCCGGGGAGCTGTTTTTT | TRBV4-2 | 15 | TRBJ2-2 | . | TRBD1
CASSQEYGRATGELFF | TGCGCCAGCAGCCAAGAATACGGGAGGGCCACCGGGGAGCTGTTTTTT | TRBV4-1 | 16 | TRBJ2-2 | few | TRBD2
CASSAAGGTDTQYF | TGTGCCAGCTCAGCGGCAGGGGGCACAGATACGCAGTATTTT | TRBV18 | 14 | TRBJ2-3 | few | .
CASSYSLLGQTYEQYF | TGTGCCAGCAGCTATAGCTTATTGGGACAAACCTACGAGCAGTACTTC | TRBV3-1 | 16 | TRBJ2-7 | . | .
CSASPGTFLSTDTQYF | TGCAGTGCTAGCCCCGGGACTTTCCTTAGCACAGATACGCAGTATTTT | TRBV20-1 | 16 | TRBJ2-3 | . | .
CASEGDSYNSPLHF | TGTGCCAGTGAAGGGGATTCCTATAATTCACCCCTCCACTTT | TRBV2 | 14 | TRBJ1-6 | few | .
CSVDRTGGTDTQYF | TGCAGCGTGGACAGGACAGGAGGCACAGATACGCAGTATTTT | TRBV29-1 | 14 | TRBJ2-3 | few | TRBD1
CASGLALAGGTQYF | TGTGCTAGTGGTTTAGCACTAGCGGGGGGGACCCAGTACTTC | TRBV12-5 | 14 | TRBJ2-5 | many | TRBD2
CASTIGPGNF | TGTGCCAGTACCATTGGACCCGGGAACTTC | TRBV19 | 10 | TRBJ2-4 | few | .
CASSAGQGATYEQYF | TGTGCCAGCAGCGCGGGACAGGGGGCCACCTACGAGCAGTACTTC | TRBV7-8 | 15 | TRBJ2-7 | many | TRBD1